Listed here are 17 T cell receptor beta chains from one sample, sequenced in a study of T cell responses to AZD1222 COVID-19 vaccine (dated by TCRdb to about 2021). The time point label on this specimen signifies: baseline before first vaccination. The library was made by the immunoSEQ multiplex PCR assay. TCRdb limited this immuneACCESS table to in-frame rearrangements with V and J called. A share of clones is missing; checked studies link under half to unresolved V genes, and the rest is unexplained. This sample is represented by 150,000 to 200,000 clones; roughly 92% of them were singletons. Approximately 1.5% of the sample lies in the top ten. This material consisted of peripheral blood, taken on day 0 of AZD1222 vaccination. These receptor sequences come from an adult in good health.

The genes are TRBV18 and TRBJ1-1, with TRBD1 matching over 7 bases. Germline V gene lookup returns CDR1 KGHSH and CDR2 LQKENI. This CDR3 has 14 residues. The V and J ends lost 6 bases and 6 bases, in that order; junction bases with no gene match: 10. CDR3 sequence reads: CASSLTPGGAEAFF. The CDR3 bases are TGTGCCAGCTCTCTTACTCCAGGGGGGGCTGAAGCTTTCTTT.

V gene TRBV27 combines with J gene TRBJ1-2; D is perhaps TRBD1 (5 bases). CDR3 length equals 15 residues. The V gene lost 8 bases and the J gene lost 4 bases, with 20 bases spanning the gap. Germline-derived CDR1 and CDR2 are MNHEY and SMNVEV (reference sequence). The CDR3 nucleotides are TGTGCCAGCCGGACTGAGGCGGGGGACCTCTATGGCTACACCTTC. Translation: CASRTEAGDLYGYTF.

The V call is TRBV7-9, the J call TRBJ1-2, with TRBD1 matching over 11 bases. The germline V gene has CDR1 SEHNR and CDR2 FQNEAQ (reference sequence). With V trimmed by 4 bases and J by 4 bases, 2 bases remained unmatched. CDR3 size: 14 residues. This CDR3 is CASSWTGGVYGYTF. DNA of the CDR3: TGTGCCAGCAGCTGGACAGGGGGCGTCTATGGCTACACCTTC.

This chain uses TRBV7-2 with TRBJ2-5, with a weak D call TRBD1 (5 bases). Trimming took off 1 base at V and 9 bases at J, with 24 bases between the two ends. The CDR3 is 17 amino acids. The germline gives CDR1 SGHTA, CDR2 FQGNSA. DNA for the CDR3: TGTGCCAGCAGCTTAGACTTAGAACCCGGACATAACATGGCCCAGTACTTC. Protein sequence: CASSLDLEPGHNMAQYF.

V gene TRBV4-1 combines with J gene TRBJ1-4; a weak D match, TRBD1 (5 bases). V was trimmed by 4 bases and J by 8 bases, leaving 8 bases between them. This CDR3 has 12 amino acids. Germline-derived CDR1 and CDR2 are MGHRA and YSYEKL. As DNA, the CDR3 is TGCGCCAGCAGCCTACCAGGGGAAAAACTGTTTTTT. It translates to CASSLPGEKLFF.

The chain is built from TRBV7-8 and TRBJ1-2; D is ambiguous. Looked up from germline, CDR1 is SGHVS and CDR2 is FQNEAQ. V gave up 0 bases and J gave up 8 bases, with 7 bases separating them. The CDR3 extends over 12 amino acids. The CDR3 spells CASSLALAGYTF. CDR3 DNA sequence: TGTGCCAGCAGCTTAGCCCTCGCCGGCTACACCTTC.

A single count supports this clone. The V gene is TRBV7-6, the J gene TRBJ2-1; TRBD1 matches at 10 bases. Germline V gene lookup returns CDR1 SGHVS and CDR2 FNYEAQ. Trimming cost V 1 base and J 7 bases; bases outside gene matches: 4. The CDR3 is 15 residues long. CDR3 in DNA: TGTGCCAGCAGCTTAGTGGGACAGGGGCGTAATGAGCAGTTCTTC. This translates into CASSLVGQGRNEQFF.

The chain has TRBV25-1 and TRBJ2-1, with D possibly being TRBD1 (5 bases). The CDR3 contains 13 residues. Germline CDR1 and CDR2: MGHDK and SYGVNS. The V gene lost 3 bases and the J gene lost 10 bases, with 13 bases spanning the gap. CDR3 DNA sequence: TGTGCCAGCAGTGAGGGAAGGGGATGGGAGCAGTTCTTC. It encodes CASSEGRGWEQFF.

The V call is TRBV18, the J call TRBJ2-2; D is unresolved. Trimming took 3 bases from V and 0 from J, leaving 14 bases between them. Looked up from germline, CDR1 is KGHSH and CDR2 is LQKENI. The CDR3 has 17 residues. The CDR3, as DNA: TGTGCCAGCTCACCGACCCCCGGGTTCGCGAACACCGGGGAGCTGTTTTTT. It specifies CASSPTPGFANTGELFF.

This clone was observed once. This CDR3 is CASTTGGLYEQYF. The CDR3 nucleotides are TGTGCCAGCACCACAGGGGGACTATACGAGCAGTACTTC. V is TRBV3-1 (or the pseudogene TRBV3-2) and J is TRBJ2-7; D is possibly TRBD1 (8 bases). Looked up from germline, CDR1 is LGHDT and CDR2 is YNNKEL (reference sequence). V lost 7 bases and J 4 bases, leaving 14 bases between the germline ends. There are 13 residues in the CDR3.

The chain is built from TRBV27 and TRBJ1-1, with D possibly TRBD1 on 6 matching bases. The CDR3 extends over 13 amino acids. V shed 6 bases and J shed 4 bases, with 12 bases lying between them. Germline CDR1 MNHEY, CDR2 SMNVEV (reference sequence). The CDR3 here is CASRRGAGTEAFF. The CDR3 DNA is TGTGCCAGCAGAAGGGGGGCCGGCACTGAAGCTTTCTTT.

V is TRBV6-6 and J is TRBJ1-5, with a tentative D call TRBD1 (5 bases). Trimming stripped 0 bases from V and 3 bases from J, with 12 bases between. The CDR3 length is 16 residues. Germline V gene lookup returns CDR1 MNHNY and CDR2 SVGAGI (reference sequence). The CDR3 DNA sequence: TGTGCCAGCAGTTACTCGCGCCAGGGAAACAATCAGCCCCAGCATTTT. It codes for CASSYSRQGNNQPQHF.

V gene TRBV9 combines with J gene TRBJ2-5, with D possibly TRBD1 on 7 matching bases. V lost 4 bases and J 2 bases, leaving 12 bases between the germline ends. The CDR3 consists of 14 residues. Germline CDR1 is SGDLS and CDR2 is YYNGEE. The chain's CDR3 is CASSPGGTQETQYF. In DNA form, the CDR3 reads TGTGCCAGCAGCCCAGGGGGGACGCAAGAGACCCAGTACTTC. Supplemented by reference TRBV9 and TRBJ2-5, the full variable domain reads DSGVTQTPKHLITATGQRVTLRCSPRSGDLSVYWYQQSLDQGLQFLIQYYNGEERAKGNILERFSAQQFPDLHSELNLSSLELGDSALYFCASSPGGTQETQYFGPGTRLLVL.

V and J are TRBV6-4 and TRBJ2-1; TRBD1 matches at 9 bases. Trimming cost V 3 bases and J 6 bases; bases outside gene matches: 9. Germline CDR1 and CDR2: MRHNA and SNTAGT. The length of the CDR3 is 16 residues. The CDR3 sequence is CASSEYRGQSINEQFF. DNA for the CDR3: TGTGCCAGCAGTGAGTACAGGGGGCAGAGTATCAATGAGCAGTTCTTC.

The DNA for the CDR3 is TGTGCCAGCAGTACTGGGACCGCCGGGGAGCTGTTTTTT. Translating gives CASSTGTAGELFF. The rearrangement links TRBV12-3 or TRBV12-4 to TRBJ2-2; D tentatively fits TRBD1 or TRBD2 (5 bases each). V dropped 5 bases and J dropped 6 bases, with 10 bases sitting between them. The CDR3 is 13 residues long.

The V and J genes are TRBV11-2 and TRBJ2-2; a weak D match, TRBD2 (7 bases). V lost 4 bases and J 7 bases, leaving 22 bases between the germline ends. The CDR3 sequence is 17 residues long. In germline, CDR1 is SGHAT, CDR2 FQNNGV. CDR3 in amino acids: CASSSHNLDGGRGELFF. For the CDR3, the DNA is TGTGCCAGCAGCTCCCACAACCTGGACGGGGGGCGCGGGGAGCTGTTTTTT.

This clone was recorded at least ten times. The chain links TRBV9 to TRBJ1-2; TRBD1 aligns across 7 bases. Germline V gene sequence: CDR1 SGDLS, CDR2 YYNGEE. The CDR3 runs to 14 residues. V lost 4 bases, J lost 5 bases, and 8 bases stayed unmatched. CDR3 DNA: TGTGCCAGCAGCCTACCACAGGGGAGATATGGCTACACCTTC. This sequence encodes CASSLPQGRYGYTF. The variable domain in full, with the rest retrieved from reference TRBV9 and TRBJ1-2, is DSGVTQTPKHLITATGQRVTLRCSPRSGDLSVYWYQQSLDQGLQFLIQYYNGEERAKGNILERFSAQQFPDLHSELNLSSLELGDSALYFCASSLPQGRYGYTFGSGTRLTVV.